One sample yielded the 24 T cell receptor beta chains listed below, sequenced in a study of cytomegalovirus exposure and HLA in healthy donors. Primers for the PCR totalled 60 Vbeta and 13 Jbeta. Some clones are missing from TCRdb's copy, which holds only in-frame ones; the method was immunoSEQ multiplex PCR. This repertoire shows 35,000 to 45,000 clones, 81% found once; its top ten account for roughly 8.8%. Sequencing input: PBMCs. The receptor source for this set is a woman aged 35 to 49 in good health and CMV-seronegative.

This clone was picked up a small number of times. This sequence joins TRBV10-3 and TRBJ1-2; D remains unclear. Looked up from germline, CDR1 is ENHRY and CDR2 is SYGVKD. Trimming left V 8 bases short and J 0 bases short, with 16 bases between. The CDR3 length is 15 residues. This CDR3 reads CAIQAEGSTNYGYTF. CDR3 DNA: TGTGCCATCCAGGCAGAAGGCAGCACTAACTATGGCTACACCTTC.

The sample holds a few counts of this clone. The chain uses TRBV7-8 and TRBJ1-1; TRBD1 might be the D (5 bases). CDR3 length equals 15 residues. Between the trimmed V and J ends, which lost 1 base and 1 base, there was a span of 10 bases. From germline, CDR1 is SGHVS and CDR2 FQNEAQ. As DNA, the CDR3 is TGTGCCAGCAGCTTAGGGCCAGGGAAGAACACTGAAGCTTTCTTT. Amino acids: CASSLGPGKNTEAFF.

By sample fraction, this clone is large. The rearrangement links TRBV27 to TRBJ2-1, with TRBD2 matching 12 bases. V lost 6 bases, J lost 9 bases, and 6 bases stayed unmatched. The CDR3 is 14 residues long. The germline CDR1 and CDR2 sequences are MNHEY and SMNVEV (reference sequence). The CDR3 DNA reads TGTGCCAGCAGGCTAGCGGGGGGGCCTGGTGAGCAGTTCTTC. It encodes CASRLAGGPGEQFF.

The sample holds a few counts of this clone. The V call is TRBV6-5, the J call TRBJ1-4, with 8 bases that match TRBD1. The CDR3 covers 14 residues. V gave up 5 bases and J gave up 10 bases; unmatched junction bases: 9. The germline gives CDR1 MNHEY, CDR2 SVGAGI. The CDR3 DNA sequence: TGTGCCAGCAGTAACAACAGGGGGTTAGGAAAACTGTTTTTT. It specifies CASSNNRGLGKLFF.

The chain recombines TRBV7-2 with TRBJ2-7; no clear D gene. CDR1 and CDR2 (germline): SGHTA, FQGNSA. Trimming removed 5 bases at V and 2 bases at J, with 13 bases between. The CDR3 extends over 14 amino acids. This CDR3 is CASSLPTATYEQYF. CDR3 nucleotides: TGTGCCAGCAGCCTCCCGACTGCCACCTACGAGCAGTACTTC.

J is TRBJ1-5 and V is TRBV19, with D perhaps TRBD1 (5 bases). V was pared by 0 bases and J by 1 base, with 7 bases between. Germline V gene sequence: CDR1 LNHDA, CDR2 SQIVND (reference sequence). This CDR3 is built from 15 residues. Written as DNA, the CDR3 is TGTGCCAGTAGTATAGACAGGGCGAGCAATCAGCCCCAGCATTTT. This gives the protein CASSIDRASNQPQHF.

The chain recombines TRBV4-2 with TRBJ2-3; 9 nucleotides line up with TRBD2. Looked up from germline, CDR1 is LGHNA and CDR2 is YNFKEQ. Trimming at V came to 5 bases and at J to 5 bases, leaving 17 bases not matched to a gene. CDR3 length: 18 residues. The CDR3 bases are TGTGCCAGCAGCGTACATAGCACTGCTAGCGGGGAGGGAGATACGCAGTATTTT. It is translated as CASSVHSTASGEGDTQYF.

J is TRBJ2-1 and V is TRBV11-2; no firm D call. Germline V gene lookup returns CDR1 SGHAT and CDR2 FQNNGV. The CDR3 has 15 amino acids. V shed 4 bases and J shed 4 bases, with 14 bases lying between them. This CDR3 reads CASSSTHSRYNEQFF. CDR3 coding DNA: TGTGCCAGCAGCTCCACCCACTCACGTTACAATGAGCAGTTCTTC.

The CDR3 DNA reads TGTGCCAGTAGTAAGGACAGGCGCTCTGGAAACACCATATATTTT. Translation gives CASSKDRRSGNTIYF. The J gene is TRBJ1-3, the V gene TRBV19; the match to TRBD1 covers 7 bases. This CDR3 is 15 amino acids long. With V trimmed by 4 bases and J by 0 bases, 3 bases remained unmatched. Germline CDR1 is LNHDA and CDR2 is SQIVND (reference sequence).

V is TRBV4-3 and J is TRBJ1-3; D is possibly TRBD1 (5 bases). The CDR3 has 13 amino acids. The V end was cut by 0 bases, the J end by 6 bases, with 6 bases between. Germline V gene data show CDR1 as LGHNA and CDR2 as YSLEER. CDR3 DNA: TGCGCCAGCAGCCAAGAGACAGTAAACACCATATATTTT. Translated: CASSQETVNTIYF.

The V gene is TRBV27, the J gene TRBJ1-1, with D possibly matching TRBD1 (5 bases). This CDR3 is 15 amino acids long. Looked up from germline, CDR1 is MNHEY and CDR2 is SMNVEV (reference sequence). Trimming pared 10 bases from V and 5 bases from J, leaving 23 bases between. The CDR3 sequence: CATFGRGTLGTEAFF. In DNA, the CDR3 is TGTGCCACCTTTGGTCGGGGGACGTTGGGGACTGAAGCTTTCTTT.

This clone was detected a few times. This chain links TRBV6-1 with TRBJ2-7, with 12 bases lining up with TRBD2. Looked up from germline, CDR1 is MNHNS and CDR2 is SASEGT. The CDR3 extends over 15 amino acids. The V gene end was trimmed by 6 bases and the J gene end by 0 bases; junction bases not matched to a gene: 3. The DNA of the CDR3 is TGTGCCAGCAGAACTAGCGGGGGGTCCTCCTACGAGCAGTACTTC. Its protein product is CASRTSGGSSYEQYF.

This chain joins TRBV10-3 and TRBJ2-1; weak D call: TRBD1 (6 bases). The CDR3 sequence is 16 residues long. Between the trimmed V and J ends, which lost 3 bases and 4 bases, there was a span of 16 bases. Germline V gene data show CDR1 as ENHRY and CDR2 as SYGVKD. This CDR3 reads CAISESYREVYNEQFF. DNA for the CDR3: TGTGCCATCAGTGAATCATACAGGGAAGTTTACAATGAGCAGTTCTTC.

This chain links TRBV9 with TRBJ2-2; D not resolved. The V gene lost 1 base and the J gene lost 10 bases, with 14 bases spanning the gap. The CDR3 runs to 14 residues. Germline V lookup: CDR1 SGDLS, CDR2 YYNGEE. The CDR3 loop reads CASSVSSFKEELFF. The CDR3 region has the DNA TGTGCCAGCAGCGTAAGTAGCTTCAAAGAGGAGCTGTTTTTT.

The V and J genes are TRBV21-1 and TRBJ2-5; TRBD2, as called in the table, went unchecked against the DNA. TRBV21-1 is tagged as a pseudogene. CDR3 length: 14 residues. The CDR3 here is CASSKESLQETQYF. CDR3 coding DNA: TGTGCCAGCAGCAAAGAATCCCTCCAAGAGACCCAGTACTTC.

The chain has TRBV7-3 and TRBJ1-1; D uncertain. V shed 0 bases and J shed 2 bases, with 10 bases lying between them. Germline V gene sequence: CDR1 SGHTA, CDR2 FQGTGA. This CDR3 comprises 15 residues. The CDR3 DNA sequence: TGTGCCAGCAGCTTAACAGGGCGGGGAAACACTGAAGCTTTCTTT. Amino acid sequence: CASSLTGRGNTEAFF.

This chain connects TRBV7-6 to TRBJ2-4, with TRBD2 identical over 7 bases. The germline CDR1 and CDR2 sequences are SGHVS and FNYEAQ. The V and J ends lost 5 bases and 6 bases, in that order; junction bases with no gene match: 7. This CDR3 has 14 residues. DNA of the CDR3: TGTGCCAGCAGCCCACTTCTAGCGGCAAACATTCAGTACTTC. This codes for CASSPLLAANIQYF. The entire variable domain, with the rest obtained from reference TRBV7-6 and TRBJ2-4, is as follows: GAGVSQSPRYKVTKRGQDVALRCDPISGHVSLYWYRQALGQGPEFLTYFNYEAQQDKSGLPNDRFSAERPEGSISTLTIQRTEQRDSAMYRCASSPLLAANIQYFGAGTRLSVL.

The CDR3 spells CASSVDRGLGTEAFF. The CDR3 DNA reads TGTGCCAGCAGCGTAGACAGGGGGCTGGGCACTGAAGCTTTCTTT. The chain employs TRBV9 and TRBJ1-1; 9 bases map to TRBD1. This CDR3 region has 15 residues. CDR1 and CDR2 (germline): SGDLS, YYNGEE. V dropped 0 bases and J dropped 4; count of bases not matched to a gene: 4.

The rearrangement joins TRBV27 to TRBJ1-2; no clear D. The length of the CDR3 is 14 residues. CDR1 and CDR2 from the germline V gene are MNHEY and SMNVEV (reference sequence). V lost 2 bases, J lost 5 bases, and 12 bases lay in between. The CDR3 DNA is TGTGCCAGCAGTTTAAACTCGAACCTTTATGGCTACACCTTC. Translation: CASSLNSNLYGYTF.

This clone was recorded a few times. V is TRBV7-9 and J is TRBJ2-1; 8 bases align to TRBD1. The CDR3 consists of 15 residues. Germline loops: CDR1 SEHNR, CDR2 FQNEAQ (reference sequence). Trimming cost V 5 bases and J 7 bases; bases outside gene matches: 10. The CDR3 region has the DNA TGTGCCAGCAGCGTCTCCGGGACAGGCCCTAATGAGCAGTTCTTC. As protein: CASSVSGTGPNEQFF.

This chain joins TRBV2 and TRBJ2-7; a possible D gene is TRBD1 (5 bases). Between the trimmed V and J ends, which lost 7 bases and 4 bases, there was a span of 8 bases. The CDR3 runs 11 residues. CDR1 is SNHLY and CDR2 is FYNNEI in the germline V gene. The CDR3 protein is CASTSGYEQYF. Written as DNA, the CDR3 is TGTGCCAGCACGTCAGGGTACGAGCAGTACTTC.

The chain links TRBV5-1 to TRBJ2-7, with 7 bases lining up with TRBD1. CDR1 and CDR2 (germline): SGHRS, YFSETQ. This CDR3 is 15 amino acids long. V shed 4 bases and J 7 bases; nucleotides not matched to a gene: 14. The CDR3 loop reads CASSGTQGPPREQYF. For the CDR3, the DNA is TGCGCCAGCAGCGGAACACAGGGGCCCCCTAGGGAGCAGTACTTC.

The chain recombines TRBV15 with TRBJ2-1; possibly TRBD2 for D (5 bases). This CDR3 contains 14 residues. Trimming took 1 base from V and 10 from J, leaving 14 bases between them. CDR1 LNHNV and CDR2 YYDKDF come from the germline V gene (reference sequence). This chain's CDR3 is CATSRVSARGEQFF. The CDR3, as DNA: TGTGCCACCAGCAGAGTTAGCGCGAGAGGGGAGCAGTTCTTC.

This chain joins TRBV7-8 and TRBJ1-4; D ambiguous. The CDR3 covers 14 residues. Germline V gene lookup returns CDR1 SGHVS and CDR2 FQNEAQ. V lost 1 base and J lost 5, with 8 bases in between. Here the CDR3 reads CASSLGGRNEKLFF. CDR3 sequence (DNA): TGTGCCAGCAGCTTAGGAGGGAGAAATGAAAAACTGTTTTTT.